What follows describes a single TCR beta chain. The sample comes from a study of blood T cell repertoires in COVID-19. Using immunoSEQ multiplex PCR, the repertoire was profiled, and TCRdb retains in-frame clones only, with some absent. Of 70,000 to 95,000 clones listed, 75% to 90% are singletons. Sequenced material: peripheral blood. This clonotype was sampled from a man in his forties or fifties with active COVID-19.

Here the CDR3 reads CATRGRDFYNEQFF. The CDR3 coding sequence is TGTGCCACCAGGGGCCGGGACTTTTACAATGAGCAGTTCTTC. The chain joins TRBV6-5 to TRBJ2-1; D may be TRBD1 or TRBD2 (6 bases each). The CDR3 covers 14 residues. Germline loops: CDR1 MNHEY, CDR2 SVGAGI. Trimming took 10 bases from V and 4 from J, leaving 17 bases between them.